These T cell receptor beta chains were read from a single sample in a study of siplizumab effects on memory and regulatory T cells. TCRdb's copy holds only in-frame clones and misses some; the assay was immunoSEQ multiplex PCR. The profile shows 65,000 to 85,000 clones, 93% of them singletons. The sequenced sample was CD8+ T cells sorted from blood. Receptors were obtained from a human donor in good health. Both conserved end residues are part of each CDR3. The order of the fields is clone size, J gene, V gene, D gene, CDR3 protein, CDR3 DNA. A D gene is named only where the DNA matches it firmly. Some rows mark clone size as missing; the rest say once, few, many or name a class of expanded clone.

NA TRBJ1-2 TRBV6-1 NA CASREGVVGGYTF TGTGCCAGCAGGGAGGGTGTCGTGGGTGGCTACACCTTC
once TRBJ1-4 TRBV7-9 NA CASSLVGQEAVGLFF TGTGCCAGCAGCTTAGTAGGGCAGGAAGCAGTAGGACTGTTTTTT
NA TRBJ2-1 TRBV27 TRBD2 CASSFRAGLQSYNEQFF TGTGCCAGCAGTTTCCGCGCGGGACTACAGTCTTACAATGAGCAGTTCTTC
NA TRBJ2-3 TRBV6-5 NA CASSYSDTDTQYF TGTGCCAGCAGTTACTCAGACACAGATACGCAGTATTTT
NA TRBJ2-2 TRBV4-1 TRBD2 CASSQNPGGPSGELFF TGCGCCAGCAGCCAAAACCCGGGGGGGCCGAGCGGGGAGCTGTTTTTT
NA TRBJ2-7 TRBV29-1 NA CSVGAGSAEQYF TGCAGCGTTGGGGCAGGGTCAGCCGAGCAGTACTTC
NA TRBJ1-6 TRBV9 TRBD1 CASSVGGQGYNSPLHF TGTGCCAGCAGCGTAGGCGGACAGGGCTATAATTCACCCCTCCACTTT
NA TRBJ2-1 TRBV5-1 NA CASSLDGYEQFF TGCGCCAGCAGCTTGGACGGATACGAGCAGTTCTTC
NA TRBJ2-1 TRBV7-8 TRBD2 CASSFSGDYNEQFF TGTGCCAGCAGCTTTAGCGGGGACTACAATGAGCAGTTCTTC
NA TRBJ2-7 TRBV7-9 NA CASGPAPYEQYF TGTGCCAGCGGCCCGGCTCCCTACGAGCAGTACTTC
NA TRBJ1-1 TRBV10-3 NA CAIREEQNMNTEAFF TGTGCCATCAGGGAGGAACAGAACATGAACACTGAAGCTTTCTTT